This entry describes one T cell receptor (beta chain). As it was prepared, the TCRbeta library received unique molecular identifiers. TCRdb reprocessed the PCR reads with MiXCR, giving one entry per CDR3 protein. The sample contains some 640,000 distinct CDR3 sequences, around a sixth of which appear only once. With V trimmed by 4 bases and J by 8 bases, 4 bases remained unmatched. This CDR3 spans 12 amino acids. This specimen comes from a study of T-cell reconstitution after alpha-beta-depleted transplantation in children. The sequencing here drew on PBMCs from the stem cell graft donor, taken from the stem cell graft. The chain uses TRBV12-3 or TRBV12-4 and TRBJ1-1, with TRBD1 matching 7 bases. The receptor's source is a human donor who donated a stem cell graft to a child with acute myeloid leukemia. CDR3 DNA: TGTGCCAGCAGTTCCGACAGGGTCGAAGCTTTCTTT. This encodes CASSSDRVEAFF.